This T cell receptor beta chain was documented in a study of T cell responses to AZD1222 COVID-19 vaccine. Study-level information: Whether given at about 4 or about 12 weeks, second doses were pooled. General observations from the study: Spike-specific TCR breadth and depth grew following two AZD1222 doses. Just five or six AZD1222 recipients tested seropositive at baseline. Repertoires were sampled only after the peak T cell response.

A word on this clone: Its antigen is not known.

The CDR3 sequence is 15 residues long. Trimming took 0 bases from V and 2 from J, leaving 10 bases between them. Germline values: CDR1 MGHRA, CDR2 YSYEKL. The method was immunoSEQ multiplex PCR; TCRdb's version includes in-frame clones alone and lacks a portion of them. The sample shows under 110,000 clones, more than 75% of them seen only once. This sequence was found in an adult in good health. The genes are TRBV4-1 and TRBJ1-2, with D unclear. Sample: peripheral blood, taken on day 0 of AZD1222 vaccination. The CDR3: CASSQDILKNYGYTF. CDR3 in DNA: TGCGCCAGCAGCCAAGATATCCTGAAAAACTATGGCTACACCTTC.